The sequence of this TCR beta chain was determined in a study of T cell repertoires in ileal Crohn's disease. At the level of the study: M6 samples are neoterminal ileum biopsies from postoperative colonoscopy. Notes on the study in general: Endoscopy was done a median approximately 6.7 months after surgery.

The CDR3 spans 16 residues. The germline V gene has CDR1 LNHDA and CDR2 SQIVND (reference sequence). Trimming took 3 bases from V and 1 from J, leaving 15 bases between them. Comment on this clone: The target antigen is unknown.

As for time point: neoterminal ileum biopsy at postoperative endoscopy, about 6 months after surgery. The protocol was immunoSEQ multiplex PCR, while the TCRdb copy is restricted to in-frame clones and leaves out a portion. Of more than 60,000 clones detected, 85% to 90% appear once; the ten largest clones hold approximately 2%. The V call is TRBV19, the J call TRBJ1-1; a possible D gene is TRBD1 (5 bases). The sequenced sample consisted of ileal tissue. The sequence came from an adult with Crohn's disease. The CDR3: CASSIRAGKGNTEAFF. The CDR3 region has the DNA TGTGCCAGTAGTATTAGGGCAGGGAAGGGGAACACTGAAGCTTTCTTT. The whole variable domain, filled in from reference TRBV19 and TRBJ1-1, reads DGGITQSPKYLFRKEGQNVTLSCEQNLNHDAMYWYRQDPGQGLRLIYYSQIVNDFQKGDIAEGYSVSREKKESFPLTVTSAQKNPTAFYLCASSIRAGKGNTEAFFGQGTRLTVV.